A single sample gave rise to the 10 T cell receptor beta chains below, sequenced in a study of early T cells in non-severe SARS-CoV-2 infection. TCRdb reprocessed the 5' RACE reads via MiXCR and lists one record per CDR3 protein. The data contain around 61,000 distinct CDR3 sequences, about 16% of them singletons. Source: whole blood, taken at baseline. Receptors originate from an adult who was a healthcare worker with PCR-confirmed SARS-CoV-2 infection or an uninfected control (not recorded which).

This clonotype was seen a handful of times. This chain joins TRBV18 and TRBJ2-5; possibly TRBD1 for D (5 bases). Germline CDR1 KGHSH, CDR2 LQKENI. The CDR3 totals 15 residues. Trimming pared 0 bases from V and 2 bases from J, leaving 10 bases between. DNA for the CDR3: TGTGCCAGCTCACCACCGGACGACAGACAAGAGACCCAGTACTTC. Amino acids: CASSPPDDRQETQYF.

The chain couples TRBV4-1 to TRBJ2-3; possible D gene TRBD1, 6 bases. The V end was cut by 2 bases, the J end by 4 bases, with 13 bases between. Germline CDR1 is MGHRA and CDR2 is YSYEKL. The CDR3 consists of 15 residues. CDR3 DNA: TGCGCCAGCAGCCAAACAGGGCCCTCCGCAGATACGCAGTATTTT. Translation gives CASSQTGPSADTQYF.

This clonotype came up a few times. V is TRBV9 and J is TRBJ2-3, with D possibly called TRBD1 or TRBD2 (5 bases each). The V and J ends lost 4 bases and 5 bases respectively, with 14 bases between them. The CDR3 has 14 amino acids. Looked up from germline, CDR1 is SGDLS and CDR2 is YYNGEE. As DNA, the CDR3 is TGTGCCAGCAGCCTCCAGGGTGCGGGAGATACGCAGTATTTT. Its protein is CASSLQGAGDTQYF.

This clonotype was observed a few times. V and J are TRBV10-3 and TRBJ1-1, with D hard to call. Trimming left V 4 bases short and J 5 bases short, with 14 bases between. The germline V gene has CDR1 ENHRY and CDR2 SYGVKD. The CDR3 runs to 14 residues. In nucleotides, the CDR3 is TGTGCCATCAGTGGGGTCGGGTTAAGAACTGAAGCTTTCTTT. Translated: CAISGVGLRTEAFF.

The chain couples TRBV27 to TRBJ2-7; TRBD1 agrees at 9 bases. V trimming: 9 bases; J trimming: 0 bases; junction bases outside the gene matches: 15. The germline gives CDR1 MNHEY, CDR2 SMNVEV (reference sequence). This CDR3 comprises 17 residues. This chain's CDR3 is CARLRDRVYGSSYEQYF. Here the CDR3 DNA reads TGTGCCAGGCTCCGGGACAGGGTTTACGGCAGCTCCTACGAGCAGTACTTC.

This clonotype was picked up a small number of times. The chain recombines TRBV12-3 or TRBV12-4 with TRBJ1-3; D remains unclear. Trimming left V 1 base short and J 0 bases short, with 7 bases between. This CDR3 region has 15 residues. The CDR3 coding sequence is TGTGCCAGCAGTTTAGGGGCCAACTCTGGAAACACCATATATTTT. Its translation: CASSLGANSGNTIYF.

By its share, this clonotype is medium-sized (0.01 to 0.1%). This sequence joins TRBV5-1 and TRBJ2-7; D perhaps matches TRBD1 (6 bases). The V end was cut by 2 bases, the J end by 4 bases, with 10 bases between. The CDR3 is 13 residues long. Looked up from germline, CDR1 is SGHRS and CDR2 is YFSETQ. This CDR3 is CASSLQGSYEQYF. In nucleotides, the CDR3 is TGCGCCAGCAGCTTACAGGGTTCTTACGAGCAGTACTTC.

This clonotype was counted between two and nine times. The rearrangement links TRBV6-2 or TRBV6-3 to TRBJ2-6; no reliable D call. CDR1 and CDR2 (germline): MNHEY, SVGEGT. V lost 6 bases and J 0 bases, leaving 6 bases between the germline ends. This CDR3 region has 14 residues. CDR3 nucleotides: TGTGCCAGCAGGGTGAGCTCTGGGGCCAACGTCCTGACTTTC. It specifies CASRVSSGANVLTF.

This clonotype turned up a few times. The chain carries TRBV7-8 and TRBJ2-3; D is unclear. Germline CDR1 SGHVS, CDR2 FQNEAQ. The V end was cut by 5 bases, the J end by 4 bases, with 19 bases between. The CDR3 spans 16 residues. In DNA, the CDR3 is TGTGCCAGCAGCAAAAATCCCGGCGGTACCGCAGATACGCAGTATTTT. Protein sequence: CASSKNPGGTADTQYF.

The rearrangement links TRBV7-8 to TRBJ2-7, with 11 bases aligning to TRBD2. V trimming: 5 bases; J trimming: 2 bases; junction bases outside the gene matches: 5. CDR3 size: 15 residues. In germline, CDR1 is SGHVS, CDR2 FQNEAQ. The CDR3 sequence: CASSRRLAGPYEQYF. DNA of the CDR3: TGTGCCAGCAGCCGCCGACTAGCGGGGCCCTACGAGCAGTACTTC.